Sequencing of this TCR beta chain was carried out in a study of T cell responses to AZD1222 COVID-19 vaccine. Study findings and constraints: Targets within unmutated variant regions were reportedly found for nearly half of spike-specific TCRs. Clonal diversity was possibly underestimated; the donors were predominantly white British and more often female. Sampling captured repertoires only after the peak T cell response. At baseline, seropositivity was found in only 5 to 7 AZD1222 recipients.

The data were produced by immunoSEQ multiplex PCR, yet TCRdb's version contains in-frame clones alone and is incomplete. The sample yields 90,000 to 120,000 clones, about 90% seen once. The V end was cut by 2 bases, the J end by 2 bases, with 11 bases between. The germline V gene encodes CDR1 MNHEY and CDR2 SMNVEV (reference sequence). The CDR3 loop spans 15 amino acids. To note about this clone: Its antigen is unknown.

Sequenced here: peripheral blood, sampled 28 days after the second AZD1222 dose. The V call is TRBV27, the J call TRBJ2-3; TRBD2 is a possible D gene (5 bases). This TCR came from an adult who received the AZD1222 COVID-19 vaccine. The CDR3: CASSLLRTYTDTQYF. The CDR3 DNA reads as TGTGCCAGCAGTTTACTCCGGACTTACACAGATACGCAGTATTTT.